This passage covers 25 T cell receptor beta chains from one sample sequenced in a study of OX40 agonist ivuxolimab in advanced cancers. Here immunoSEQ multiplex PCR was the method, and the copy in TCRdb shows in-frame clones only, minus some. The sample holds 57,000 or so clones, about 86% seen once. The sequencing here drew on CD4+ or CD8+ T cells sorted from blood, taken in a trial of the OX40 agonist ivuxolimab. The origin of the receptors is an adult with an advanced solid tumor such as melanoma, head and neck, liver or kidney cancer.

The V gene is TRBV5-1, the J gene TRBJ1-3, with D hard to call. This CDR3 region has 16 residues. Germline-derived CDR1 and CDR2 are SGHRS and YFSETQ. V was cut by 3 bases and J by 0 bases, with 13 bases left in between. The CDR3 reads CASSSLGYSSGNTIYF. In nucleotides, the CDR3 is TGCGCCAGCAGCTCCTTGGGGTATAGCTCTGGAAACACCATATATTTT.

The chain links TRBV6-5 to TRBJ2-5; TRBD2 agrees at 8 bases. Germline-derived CDR1 and CDR2 are MNHEY and SVGAGI. After removal of 5 bases from V and 9 bases from J, the junction contained 14 bases not matched to a gene. This CDR3 is 15 amino acids long. CDR3 sequence: CASSRREAGGGSQYF. The CDR3 DNA reads as TGTGCCAGCAGTCGGCGGGAGGCGGGGGGTGGGTCCCAGTACTTC.

V gene TRBV28 combines with J gene TRBJ1-2, with D possibly matching TRBD1 (6 bases). This CDR3 is built from 13 residues. V was pared by 6 bases and J by 0 bases, with 8 bases between. The germline V gene has CDR1 MDHEN and CDR2 SYDVKM. The CDR3 DNA reads as TGTGCCAGCAGGACAGGCCCTAACTATGGCTACACCTTC. Its translation: CASRTGPNYGYTF.

CDR3: CASSSDVAGGLRELFF. CDR3 sequence (DNA): TGTGCCAGCAGCTCCGACGTAGCGGGGGGTCTTCGGGAGCTGTTTTTT. The chain has TRBV7-2 and TRBJ2-2; TRBD2 aligns across 10 bases. Germline V lookup: CDR1 SGHTA, CDR2 FQGNSA. After removal of 4 bases from V and 9 bases from J, the junction contained 11 bases not matched to a gene. The length of the CDR3 is 16 residues.

This rearrangement joins TRBV28 to TRBJ2-7; no firm D call. V shed 4 bases and J shed 4 bases, with 5 bases lying between them. The length of the CDR3 is 11 residues. Germline V gene sequence: CDR1 MDHEN, CDR2 SYDVKM. The CDR3 protein is CASSSPYEQYF. CDR3 nucleotides: TGTGCCAGCAGTTCCCCTTACGAGCAGTACTTC.

This clone was recorded only once. This chain connects TRBV7-7 to TRBJ2-6; D remains ambiguous. This CDR3 spans 14 amino acids. Looked up from germline, CDR1 is SSHAT and CDR2 is FNYEAQ (reference sequence). V was trimmed by 5 bases and J by 0 bases, leaving 5 bases between them. CDR3 protein: CASSPTSGANVLTF. CDR3 sequence (DNA): TGTGCCAGCAGCCCTACCTCTGGGGCCAACGTCCTGACTTTC.

The chain couples TRBV25-1 to TRBJ2-1, with TRBD1 matching over 10 bases. The J segment lost 8 bases and the V segment lost 6 bases, leaving 10 bases of the junction unmatched. Germline-derived CDR1 and CDR2 are MGHDK and SYGVNS. The CDR3 totals 15 residues. This CDR3 is CASRMTGGLLDEQFF. DNA for the CDR3: TGTGCCAGCAGAATGACAGGGGGCCTTTTGGATGAGCAGTTCTTC.

The rearrangement uses TRBV30 and TRBJ1-1; the D is unclear. The CDR3 length is 13 residues. V was trimmed by 5 bases and J by 1 base, leaving 11 bases between them. Germline values: CDR1 GTSNPN, CDR2 SVGIG (reference sequence). CDR3 in DNA: TGTGCCTGGGCTAGGGCGGCGAACACTGAAGCTTTCTTT. It codes for CAWARAANTEAFF.

The rearrangement joins TRBV11-3 to TRBJ1-6, with D perhaps TRBD1 (5 bases). The CDR3 is 12 residues long. V lost 5 bases and J 11 bases, leaving 10 bases between the germline ends. Germline V gene data show CDR1 as SGHNT and CDR2 as YENEEA. The CDR3, as DNA: TGTGCCAGCAGCGTCACAGGAACACCCCTCCACTTT. This translates into CASSVTGTPLHF.

The chain employs TRBV9 and TRBJ1-6; D gene ambiguous. The germline CDR1 and CDR2 sequences are SGDLS and YYNGEE. This CDR3 region has 16 residues. With 0 bases removed from V and 0 bases from J, the gap between germline ends came to 7 bases. CDR3 nucleotides: TGTGCCAGCAGCGTAGAGCCGAGCTCCTATAATTCACCCCTCCACTTT. Residues: CASSVEPSSYNSPLHF.

This clone was counted once. The gene calls are TRBV9 and TRBJ2-6; D is unresolved. The germline V and J ends were trimmed by 0 bases and 0 bases, with 4 bases remaining between them. This CDR3 comprises 15 residues. Germline V gene lookup returns CDR1 SGDLS and CDR2 YYNGEE. Here the CDR3 reads CASSVVSSGANVLTF. CDR3 nucleotide sequence: TGTGCCAGCAGCGTAGTCAGCTCTGGGGCCAACGTCCTGACTTTC. Full variable domain (rest looked up from reference TRBV9 and TRBJ2-6): DSGVTQTPKHLITATGQRVTLRCSPRSGDLSVYWYQQSLDQGLQFLIQYYNGEERAKGNILERFSAQQFPDLHSELNLSSLELGDSALYFCASSVVSSGANVLTFGAGSRLTVL.

This rearrangement joins TRBV6-6 to TRBJ1-3; unclear D gene. The length of the CDR3 is 15 residues. V lost 0 bases and J 4 bases, leaving 10 bases between the germline ends. Per the germline V gene, CDR1 is MNHNY and CDR2 is SVGAGI (reference sequence). CDR3 protein: CASSYSSGGGNTIYF. The CDR3, as DNA: TGTGCCAGCAGTTACTCCAGTGGAGGGGGAAACACCATATATTTT.

The genes are TRBV5-1 and TRBJ1-6; D ambiguous. Trimming took off 4 bases at V and 8 bases at J, with 16 bases between the two ends. Germline V gene data show CDR1 as SGHRS and CDR2 as YFSETQ. CDR3 length: 15 residues. The CDR3 sequence is CASSLEGWNDSPLHF. The CDR3 nucleotides are TGCGCCAGCAGCCTAGAAGGGTGGAATGATTCACCCCTCCACTTT.

The rearrangement uses TRBV5-6 and TRBJ2-1, with no clear D. This CDR3 spans 13 amino acids. Deletions cut 0 bases from V and 9 bases from J, with 10 bases between. Germline values: CDR1 SGHDT, CDR2 YYEEEE. The CDR3 DNA reads TGTGCCAGCAGCTTGGACCCCCTGGCTGAGCAGTTCTTC. As protein: CASSLDPLAEQFF.

The chain links TRBV28 to TRBJ1-2, with D perhaps matching TRBD1 (6 bases). Germline-derived CDR1 and CDR2 are MDHEN and SYDVKM. Trimming took off 5 bases at V and 8 bases at J, with 18 bases between the two ends. CDR3 length: 14 residues. CDR3 sequence reads: CASSTPGTIGGYTF. DNA of the CDR3: TGTGCCAGCAGTACCCCGGGGACAATAGGAGGCTACACCTTC.

This rearrangement joins TRBV6-1 to TRBJ2-3, with D unclear. The CDR3 is 10 amino acids. V lost 6 bases, J lost 10 bases, and 8 bases lay in between. The germline gives CDR1 MNHNS, CDR2 SASEGT. The CDR3 sequence: CASSAAPQYF. The CDR3 coding sequence is TGTGCCAGCAGCGCTGCGCCGCAGTATTTT.

V gene TRBV7-6 combines with J gene TRBJ1-6; D possibly corresponds to TRBD1 (5 bases). The CDR3 spans 15 residues. Per germline, CDR1 SGHVS and CDR2 FNYEAQ. V was pared by 1 base and J by 9 bases, with 13 bases between. The CDR3 DNA is TGTGCCAGCAGCTTAGGGACCATCGGGGCTTCACCCCTCCACTTT. Encoded protein: CASSLGTIGASPLHF. Based on the CDR3 plus reference TRBV7-6 and TRBJ1-6, the full variable domain is GAGVSQSPRYKVTKRGQDVALRCDPISGHVSLYWYRQALGQGPEFLTYFNYEAQQDKSGLPNDRFSAERPEGSISTLTIQRTEQRDSAMYRCASSLGTIGASPLHFGNGTRLTVT.

The rearrangement uses TRBV25-1 and TRBJ2-5; the D gene is possibly TRBD1 (6 bases). The CDR3 length is 12 residues. Germline V gene data show CDR1 as MGHDK and CDR2 as SYGVNS. Trimming took off 8 bases at V and 5 bases at J, with 12 bases between the two ends. CDR3 sequence: CASYGGWETQYF. In DNA form, the CDR3 reads TGTGCCAGCTATGGGGGCTGGGAGACCCAGTACTTC.

V gene TRBV27 combines with J gene TRBJ2-5, with D possibly called TRBD1 or TRBD2 (6 bases each). The CDR3 runs to 14 residues. The V end lost 5 bases, the J end lost 4 bases, and 14 bases lay between the germline ends. CDR1 and CDR2 (germline): MNHEY, SMNVEV (reference sequence). CDR3 nucleotide sequence: TGTGCCAGCAGTCCAGCGGGCAGGGGAGAGACCCAGTACTTC. This encodes CASSPAGRGETQYF.

CDR3 region: CASSPIVGEGDQYF. CDR3 sequence (DNA): TGTGCCAGCTCACCAATAGTAGGGGAGGGCGACCAGTACTTC. The chain joins TRBV18 to TRBJ2-7; TRBD2 matches 7 bases. The CDR3 contains 14 residues. V gave up 2 bases and J gave up 10 bases; unmatched junction bases: 11. Germline V CDR1 and CDR2: KGHSH, LQKENI.

The table lists this clone with a count of one. The chain employs TRBV10-3 and TRBJ1-2, with 9 positions matching TRBD1. The CDR3 extends over 14 amino acids. Germline CDR1 ENHRY, CDR2 SYGVKD. The J segment lost 2 bases and the V segment lost 10 bases, leaving 8 bases of the junction unmatched. The CDR3 bases are TGTGCCACCGAAACACAGGGGGCAAACTATGGCTACACCTTC. Encoded protein: CATETQGANYGYTF.

The chain has TRBV4-3 and TRBJ1-5; unclear D gene. Trimming removed 0 bases from V and 1 base from J, with 22 bases in between. This CDR3 spans 20 amino acids. From germline, CDR1 is LGHNA and CDR2 YSLEER. DNA for the CDR3: TGCGCCAGCAGCCAAGAGTACAGAGTCTGGGAGGGAGCGAGCAATCAGCCCCAGCATTTT. Protein: CASSQEYRVWEGASNQPQHF.

This clone was recorded a few times. The V and J genes are TRBV7-8 and TRBJ1-1; D is unresolved. In germline, CDR1 is SGHVS, CDR2 FQNEAQ. There are 12 residues in the CDR3. V was pared by 1 base and J by 11 bases, with 11 bases between. The CDR3 nucleotides are TGTGCCAGCAGCTTAGTCGGCCACGGGGCTTTCTTT. Amino acids: CASSLVGHGAFF.

This rearrangement joins TRBV5-1 to TRBJ2-6; D remains unclear. The length of the CDR3 is 18 residues. Germline V gene lookup returns CDR1 SGHRS and CDR2 YFSETQ. V gave up 4 bases and J gave up 0 bases, with 17 bases separating them. This CDR3 reads CASSPRSAVDSGANVLTF. Here the CDR3 DNA reads TGCGCCAGCAGCCCCCGTTCGGCCGTAGACTCTGGGGCCAACGTCCTGACTTTC.

The chain couples TRBV7-9 to TRBJ2-2, with 8 bases fitting TRBD1. The CDR3 contains 16 residues. V lost 5 bases to trimming and J lost 6 bases; unmatched junction nucleotides: 11. Germline V gene sequence: CDR1 SEHNR, CDR2 FQNEAQ (reference sequence). CDR3 DNA: TGTGCCAGCAGCGCGCGACAGGGGATAAACGCCGGGGAGCTGTTTTTT. The encoded protein is CASSARQGINAGELFF.